This T cell receptor (beta chain) was identified in a study of shared clonotypes between healthy human individuals. Whole-study results and caveats: In a handful of donors, about 5% of naive CD4 clonotypes appeared in common. Clonotypes which were not shared had lower generation probabilities than clonotypes that all four donors shared.

Comment on this clone: Antigen specificity is unknown.

Division of CD4+ cells produced a CD45RA+ naive subset and a CD45RA-negative memory subset. The authors' processing: ImmunoSEQ junction-only sequences lacked quality scores, so their filtering differed. TCRdb's table, derived via immunoSEQ multiplex PCR, lists solely in-frame clones and lacks some. The DNA gave D and trimming, while V, J and clone size come from that table. The repertoire includes some 1 million clones, about 77% of them detected once, and over 1.3% sits in the top ten. The CDR3 has 20 residues. This TCR was recovered from a man in his late teens or twenties in good health. The V and J genes are TRBV21-1 and TRBJ2-4; the table names TRBD1, a call not compared with the DNA. TRBV21-1 is described as a pseudogene. Sequenced: memory CD4+ T cells sorted from blood. The subset was: CD45RA-negative fraction. The CDR3 region is CASSKDPGQGASSSKNIQYF. Written as DNA, the CDR3 is TGTGCCAGCAGCAAGGATCCGGGACAGGGGGCGAGTTCTTCCAAAAACATTCAGTACTTC.